Sequencing of this T cell receptor (beta chain) was carried out in a study of cytomegalovirus exposure and HLA in healthy donors. For the study at large: Samples from HLA-typed donors yielded about 85 million unique TCRs in an early data release.

Turning to this clone: What it binds is unknown.

Primers for the PCR totalled 60 Vbeta and 13 Jbeta. Produced via immunoSEQ multiplex PCR; TCRdb's table is partial and in-frame only. The sample has about 150,000 clones. Study-wide results and limits: Productive status was seen about 90% or about 30% of the time for most TCR beta V segments in an earlier analysis.

The CDR3 contains 13 residues. Germline loops: CDR1 ENHRY, CDR2 SYGVKD. The V and J ends lost 10 bases and 2 bases respectively, with 15 bases between them. The sample consisted of PBMCs. The TCR sequence derives from a woman in her fifties or sixties in good health and CMV-seronegative. The chain recombines TRBV10-3 with TRBJ2-7; D is undetermined. CDR3 residues: CASNPENTYEQYF. The CDR3 coding sequence is TGTGCCAGTAACCCAGAAAACACCTACGAGCAGTACTTC.